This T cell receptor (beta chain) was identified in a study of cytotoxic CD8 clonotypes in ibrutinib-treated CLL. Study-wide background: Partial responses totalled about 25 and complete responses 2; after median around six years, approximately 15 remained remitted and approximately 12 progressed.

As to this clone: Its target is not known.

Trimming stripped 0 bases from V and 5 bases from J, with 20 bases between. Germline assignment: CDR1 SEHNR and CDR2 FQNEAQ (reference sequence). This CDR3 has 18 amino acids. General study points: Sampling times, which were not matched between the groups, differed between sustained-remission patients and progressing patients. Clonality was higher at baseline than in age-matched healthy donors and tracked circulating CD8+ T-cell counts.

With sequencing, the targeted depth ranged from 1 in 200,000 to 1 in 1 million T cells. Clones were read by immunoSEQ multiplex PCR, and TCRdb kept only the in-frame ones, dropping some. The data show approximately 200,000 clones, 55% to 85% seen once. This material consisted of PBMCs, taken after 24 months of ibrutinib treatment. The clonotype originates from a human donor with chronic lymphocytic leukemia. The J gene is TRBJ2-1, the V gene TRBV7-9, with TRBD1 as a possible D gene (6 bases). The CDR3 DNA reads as TGTGCCAGCAGCTTAGCGCTACTCAGGGGAAGATCAAACAATGAGCAGTTCTTC. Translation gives CASSLALLRGRSNNEQFF.